A selection of T cell receptor beta chains follows, all from one sample in a study of vaccination effects on CD4 cells after COVID-19. Clones were read by immunoSEQ multiplex PCR, and TCRdb kept only the in-frame ones, dropping some. The sample carries about 44,000 clones, approximately 82% recorded once. For these receptors, no antigen is known. The sample in question was CD4+ T cells from PBMCs cultured without peptide, obtained after COVID-19 vaccination. Every receptor here comes from a human donor who had a prior SARS-CoV-2 infection. Both conserved end residues are part of each CDR3. Fields, in order: V gene, D gene, clone size, J gene, CDR3 protein, CDR3 DNA. A D gene is named only where the DNA matches it firmly. Clone size, where shown, is once, few, many, or a class for clones that have expanded.

V gene: TRBV19; D gene: .; clone size: .; J gene: TRBJ1-5; CDR3 protein: CASSILGPLSPQHF; CDR3 DNA: TGTGCCAGTAGTATACTGGGCCCTCTCTCCCCCCAGCATTTT
V gene: TRBV7-2; D gene: TRBD2; clone size: .; J gene: TRBJ2-7; CDR3 protein: CASSRKSGAYSYEQYF; CDR3 DNA: TGTGCCAGCAGCCGTAAAAGCGGGGCTTACTCCTACGAGCAGTACTTC
V gene: TRBV5-1; D gene: .; clone size: .; J gene: TRBJ1-2; CDR3 protein: CASSGVPNYGYTF; CDR3 DNA: TGCGCCAGCAGCGGAGTCCCTAACTATGGCTACACCTTC
V gene: TRBV30; D gene: .; clone size: once; J gene: TRBJ1-3; CDR3 protein: CAWSEGLASGNTIYF; CDR3 DNA: TGTGCCTGGAGTGAGGGACTCGCTAGTGGAAACACCATATATTTT
V gene: TRBV4-2; D gene: TRBD2; clone size: .; J gene: TRBJ2-7; CDR3 protein: CASSQDWREEQYF; CDR3 DNA: TGTGCCAGCAGCCAAGATTGGCGGGAGGAGCAGTACTTC
V gene: TRBV7-3; D gene: .; clone size: .; J gene: TRBJ2-6; CDR3 protein: CASSSTGGANVLTF; CDR3 DNA: TGTGCCAGCAGCTCCACCGGTGGGGCCAACGTCCTGACTTTC
V gene: TRBV6-5; D gene: .; clone size: few; J gene: TRBJ2-7; CDR3 protein: CASSSGPTGGWEQYF; CDR3 DNA: TGTGCCAGCAGTTCCGGCCCCACCGGGGGTTGGGAGCAGTACTTC
V gene: TRBV12-3/TRBV12-4; D gene: .; clone size: .; J gene: TRBJ1-2; CDR3 protein: CASSKQGGGYTF; CDR3 DNA: TGTGCCAGCAGCAAACAGGGAGGTGGCTACACCTTC
V gene: TRBV3-1/TRBV3-2; D gene: .; clone size: .; J gene: TRBJ2-7; CDR3 protein: CASSLLSGYEQYF; CDR3 DNA: TGTGCCAGCAGCCTCCTTTCGGGCTACGAGCAGTACTTC
V gene: TRBV7-3; D gene: TRBD2; clone size: .; J gene: TRBJ2-1; CDR3 protein: CASSSLAGSSYNEQFF; CDR3 DNA: TGTGCCAGCAGCTCGTTAGCGGGGAGCTCCTACAATGAGCAGTTCTTC
V gene: TRBV6-5; D gene: .; clone size: few; J gene: TRBJ1-1; CDR3 protein: CASSYSQGRTEAFF; CDR3 DNA: TGTGCCAGCAGTTACTCGCAGGGGAGGACTGAAGCTTTCTTT
V gene: TRBV12-3/TRBV12-4; D gene: .; clone size: .; J gene: TRBJ1-1; CDR3 protein: CASSFWAQSAFF; CDR3 DNA: TGTGCCAGCAGTTTTTGGGCGCAGTCAGCTTTCTTT
V gene: TRBV18; D gene: .; clone size: few; J gene: TRBJ1-3; CDR3 protein: CASSPGGAGNTIYF; CDR3 DNA: TGTGCCAGCTCACCCGGGGGGGCTGGAAACACCATATATTTT
V gene: TRBV25-1; D gene: .; clone size: .; J gene: TRBJ1-6; CDR3 protein: CASRKRADNSPLHF; CDR3 DNA: TGTGCCAGCAGAAAGAGGGCGGATAATTCACCCCTCCACTTT
V gene: TRBV3-1/TRBV3-2; D gene: .; clone size: .; J gene: TRBJ1-6; CDR3 protein: CASSQGWGGGISPLHF; CDR3 DNA: TGTGCCAGCAGCCAAGGATGGGGGGGAGGAATTTCACCCCTCCACTTT
V gene: TRBV5-4; D gene: TRBD2; clone size: .; J gene: TRBJ2-3; CDR3 protein: CASSLGLAGSTDTQYF; CDR3 DNA: TGTGCCAGCAGCCTGGGACTAGCGGGTAGCACAGATACGCAGTATTTT
V gene: TRBV19; D gene: TRBD1; clone size: .; J gene: TRBJ1-1; CDR3 protein: CASSPRTGGLNTEAFF; CDR3 DNA: TGTGCCAGTAGTCCCCGGACAGGGGGCTTGAACACTGAAGCTTTCTTT
V gene: TRBV24-1; D gene: TRBD1; clone size: .; J gene: TRBJ2-2; CDR3 protein: CATSDTGGSGELFF; CDR3 DNA: TGTGCCACCAGTGACACAGGGGGCAGCGGGGAGCTGTTTTTT
V gene: TRBV6-5; D gene: .; clone size: few; J gene: TRBJ2-7; CDR3 protein: CASSFDTHVSSYEQYF; CDR3 DNA: TGTGCCAGCAGTTTCGATACACATGTTTCCTCCTACGAGCAGTACTTC
V gene: TRBV7-9; D gene: .; clone size: .; J gene: TRBJ1-2; CDR3 protein: CASSRTGGRADTF; CDR3 DNA: TGTGCCAGCAGCCGGACCGGGGGGAGGGCGGACACCTTC
V gene: TRBV2; D gene: .; clone size: .; J gene: TRBJ1-2; CDR3 protein: CASRGDGLTGYTF; CDR3 DNA: TGTGCCAGCAGGGGGGACGGGCTGACTGGCTACACCTTC
V gene: TRBV6-1; D gene: .; clone size: .; J gene: TRBJ1-6; CDR3 protein: CASSELGNSPLHF; CDR3 DNA: TGTGCCAGCAGTGAATTGGGGAATTCACCCCTCCACTTT
V gene: TRBV18; D gene: TRBD1; clone size: .; J gene: TRBJ1-2; CDR3 protein: CASSPRTGSNYGYTF; CDR3 DNA: TGTGCCAGCTCACCGCGGACAGGCTCTAACTATGGCTACACCTTC
V gene: TRBV7-2; D gene: .; clone size: .; J gene: TRBJ1-1; CDR3 protein: CASHGVYTEAFF; CDR3 DNA: TGTGCCAGCCACGGGGTGTACACTGAAGCTTTCTTT
V gene: TRBV5-1; D gene: TRBD2; clone size: .; J gene: TRBJ2-7; CDR3 protein: CASSNRLAGGPEQYF; CDR3 DNA: TGCGCCAGCAGCAACCGGCTAGCGGGAGGGCCCGAGCAGTACTTC
V gene: TRBV11-3; D gene: .; clone size: .; J gene: TRBJ1-1; CDR3 protein: CASSLGLGMNTEAFF; CDR3 DNA: TGTGCCAGCAGCTTAGGTTTAGGGATGAACACTGAAGCTTTCTTT
V gene: TRBV30; D gene: .; clone size: .; J gene: TRBJ1-2; CDR3 protein: CAWSANPGVGGYTF; CDR3 DNA: TGTGCCTGGAGTGCAAACCCGGGAGTCGGCGGCTACACCTTC
V gene: TRBV7-3; D gene: .; clone size: .; J gene: TRBJ2-2; CDR3 protein: CASSLRGGTGELFF; CDR3 DNA: TGTGCCAGCAGCTTAAGGGGCGGGACCGGGGAGCTGTTTTTT
V gene: TRBV6-6; D gene: .; clone size: .; J gene: TRBJ2-2; CDR3 protein: CASRNNRVLPGELFF; CDR3 DNA: TGTGCCAGCAGAAATAATAGGGTGTTGCCCGGGGAGCTGTTTTTT
V gene: TRBV24-1; D gene: .; clone size: .; J gene: TRBJ2-1; CDR3 protein: CATSDSKLYNEQFF; CDR3 DNA: TGTGCCACCAGTGATTCCAAACTTTACAATGAGCAGTTCTTC
V gene: TRBV28; D gene: .; clone size: few; J gene: TRBJ1-3; CDR3 protein: CASSLRRLGVSGNTIYF; CDR3 DNA: TGTGCCAGCAGTTTACGCCGGTTGGGAGTCTCTGGAAACACCATATATTTT
V gene: TRBV5-4; D gene: TRBD2; clone size: .; J gene: TRBJ2-1; CDR3 protein: CASSSAGTSSYNEQFF; CDR3 DNA: TGTGCCAGCAGTTCGGCCGGGACTAGCTCCTACAATGAGCAGTTCTTC
V gene: TRBV18; D gene: .; clone size: once; J gene: TRBJ1-3; CDR3 protein: CASSPRGDRSGNTIYF; CDR3 DNA: TGTGCCAGCTCACCACGAGGAGATCGCTCTGGAAACACCATATATTTT
V gene: TRBV14; D gene: .; clone size: once; J gene: TRBJ1-5; CDR3 protein: CASSQGVNQPQHF; CDR3 DNA: TGTGCCAGCAGCCAAGGTGTAAATCAGCCCCAGCATTTT
V gene: TRBV6-2/TRBV6-3; D gene: .; clone size: .; J gene: TRBJ2-2; CDR3 protein: CASSYGYSGDSNTGELFF; CDR3 DNA: TGTGCCAGCAGTTATGGCTATTCAGGGGACTCGAACACCGGGGAGCTGTTTTTT
V gene: TRBV6-5; D gene: .; clone size: .; J gene: TRBJ1-6; CDR3 protein: CASSYSETINSPLHF; CDR3 DNA: TGTGCCAGCAGTTACTCGGAGACGATAAATTCACCCCTCCACTTT
V gene: TRBV30; D gene: .; clone size: few; J gene: TRBJ2-4; CDR3 protein: CAWSVSPLQYF; CDR3 DNA: TGTGCCTGGAGTGTATCCCCGCTTCAGTACTTC
V gene: TRBV5-4; D gene: TRBD2; clone size: .; J gene: TRBJ2-3; CDR3 protein: CASSFKERGLTDTQYF; CDR3 DNA: TGTGCCAGCAGCTTTAAGGAGCGGGGCCTCACAGATACGCAGTATTTT
V gene: TRBV5-1; D gene: TRBD2; clone size: .; J gene: TRBJ2-1; CDR3 protein: CASGRAGTNNNEQFF; CDR3 DNA: TGCGCCAGCGGACGGGCCGGGACTAACAACAATGAGCAGTTCTTC
V gene: TRBV6-5; D gene: .; clone size: .; J gene: TRBJ1-3; CDR3 protein: CASSYSPTTDTIYF; CDR3 DNA: TGTGCCAGCAGTTACTCGCCGACAACGGACACCATATATTTT
V gene: TRBV5-8; D gene: TRBD1; clone size: once; J gene: TRBJ2-1; CDR3 protein: CASSLVQGAPNEQFF; CDR3 DNA: TGTGCCAGCAGCTTGGTACAGGGGGCGCCCAATGAGCAGTTCTTC
V gene: TRBV18; D gene: TRBD1; clone size: few; J gene: TRBJ1-2; CDR3 protein: CASSRRQGSLAPDGYTF; CDR3 DNA: TGTGCCAGCTCACGGAGACAGGGCTCCCTAGCTCCCGATGGCTACACCTTC
V gene: TRBV5-5; D gene: .; clone size: .; J gene: TRBJ1-2; CDR3 protein: CASSEDGIYYGYTF; CDR3 DNA: TGTGCCAGCAGCGAGGACGGAATCTACTATGGCTACACCTTC
V gene: TRBV18; D gene: TRBD1; clone size: .; J gene: TRBJ2-7; CDR3 protein: CASSPRAGGFYEQYF; CDR3 DNA: TGTGCCAGCTCACCACGGGCAGGGGGTTTCTACGAGCAGTACTTC
V gene: TRBV15; D gene: .; clone size: few; J gene: TRBJ2-1; CDR3 protein: CATSNAGIAEQFF; CDR3 DNA: TGTGCCACCAGCAATGCAGGGATAGCTGAGCAGTTCTTC
V gene: TRBV6-6; D gene: TRBD1; clone size: .; J gene: TRBJ2-7; CDR3 protein: CASSVTGSNEQYF; CDR3 DNA: TGTGCCAGCAGTGTGACAGGGTCCAACGAGCAGTACTTC
V gene: TRBV7-3; D gene: .; clone size: .; J gene: TRBJ1-1; CDR3 protein: CASSLNTNTEAFF; CDR3 DNA: TGTGCCAGCAGCTTAAATACGAACACTGAAGCTTTCTTT
V gene: TRBV6-1; D gene: TRBD1; clone size: .; J gene: TRBJ1-2; CDR3 protein: CASSERDRAYGYTF; CDR3 DNA: TGTGCCAGCAGTGAGAGGGACAGGGCGTATGGCTACACCTTC
V gene: TRBV7-2; D gene: .; clone size: .; J gene: TRBJ2-7; CDR3 protein: CASSRSVGSSYEQYF; CDR3 DNA: TGTGCCAGCAGCAGGTCTGTAGGGAGCTCCTACGAGCAGTACTTC
V gene: TRBV5-1; D gene: .; clone size: .; J gene: TRBJ1-2; CDR3 protein: CASSWTTDGYTF; CDR3 DNA: TGCGCCAGCAGCTGGACGACAGATGGCTACACCTTC
V gene: TRBV6-2/TRBV6-3; D gene: .; clone size: .; J gene: TRBJ1-5; CDR3 protein: CASSYADTQPQHF; CDR3 DNA: TGTGCCAGCAGTTACGCCGACACTCAGCCCCAGCATTTT
V gene: TRBV4-2; D gene: TRBD2; clone size: .; J gene: TRBJ2-1; CDR3 protein: CASRLAGGPAEQFF; CDR3 DNA: TGTGCCAGCAGACTAGCGGGAGGGCCCGCTGAGCAGTTCTTC
V gene: TRBV7-6; D gene: .; clone size: .; J gene: TRBJ2-5; CDR3 protein: CASNNFYSGETQYF; CDR3 DNA: TGTGCCAGCAACAACTTCTACAGCGGGGAGACCCAGTACTTC
V gene: TRBV7-2; D gene: .; clone size: .; J gene: TRBJ1-2; CDR3 protein: CASSFGRGTLLWPYGYTF; CDR3 DNA: TGTGCCAGCAGCTTCGGCAGGGGAACCCTCCTTTGGCCCTATGGCTACACCTTC
V gene: TRBV5-1; D gene: .; clone size: .; J gene: TRBJ2-7; CDR3 protein: CASYHPSGPQYF; CDR3 DNA: TGCGCCAGCTACCACCCTTCTGGGCCGCAGTACTTC
V gene: TRBV10-3; D gene: .; clone size: .; J gene: TRBJ2-5; CDR3 protein: CAIRGATVETQYF; CDR3 DNA: TGTGCCATCAGGGGGGCGACAGTAGAGACCCAGTACTTC
V gene: TRBV5-4; D gene: .; clone size: .; J gene: TRBJ1-2; CDR3 protein: CASSLVELPGYTF; CDR3 DNA: TGTGCCAGCAGCTTGGTGGAGCTTCCTGGCTACACCTTC